This is a list of T cell receptor beta chains from one sample in a study of blood T cells in healthy people across ages. MiXCR was run by TCRdb on the 5' RACE reads, yielding one entry per CDR3 protein. The profile shows about 640,000 distinct CDR3 sequences, under 70% of them singletons. The sequenced material came from blood. These receptors all come from a man in his fifties or sixties in good health. CDR3s include the opening cysteine and the closing phenylalanine or tryptophan. The D gene is left open where the match is weak. Expanded clones are given a class, and other clones once, few, many or no size at all.

NA	TRBV14	TRBJ1-1	NA	TGTGCCAGCAGTCCTATCCGGAGGACTGAAGCTTTCTTT	CASSPIRRTEAFF
few	TRBV7-2	TRBJ2-7	NA	TGTGCCAGCAGCACCGGGCCCTACCCCCTCTACGAGCAGTACTTC	CASSTGPYPLYEQYF
NA	TRBV7-6	TRBJ2-7	NA	TGTGCCAGCAGCGCCCGACGGGGAGACTACGAGCAGTACTTC	CASSARRGDYEQYF
NA	TRBV6-5	TRBJ2-3	NA	TGTGCCAGCAGTTACCACGGAGCGGGCGGAGATACGCAGTATTTT	CASSYHGAGGDTQYF
NA	TRBV10-1	TRBJ2-1	TRBD1	TGCGCCAGCAGCTACACAGGGGTATTAAGTGAGCAGTTCTTC	CASSYTGVLSEQFF
few	TRBV5-6	TRBJ2-1	NA	TGTGCCAGCAGCTTGCCAGGGATCAATGAGCAGTTCTTC	CASSLPGINEQFF
NA	TRBV6-5	TRBJ2-1	NA	TGTGCCAGCAGGTCCGGGGGAGATGAGCAGTTCTTC	CASRSGGDEQFF
NA	TRBV6-1	TRBJ2-5	TRBD2	TGTGCCAGCAGGGATTCTGCGGGGGATGAGACCCAGTACTTC	CASRDSAGDETQYF
NA	TRBV28	TRBJ2-2	NA	TGTGCCTCGCAAGGGGGGAACACCGGGGAGCTGTTTTTT	CASQGGNTGELFF
NA	TRBV3-1	TRBJ1-1	NA	TGTGCCAGCAGCCACCGTACAGCGGCTGGTGAAGCTTTCTTT	CASSHRTAAGEAFF
NA	TRBV15	TRBJ2-5	NA	TGTGCCACCAGCAGAGATCCCCACAGTAAAGAGACCCAGTACTTC	CATSRDPHSKETQYF
NA	TRBV7-6	TRBJ2-5	TRBD1	TGTGCCAGCAGCTACGGACAGGGGGCGGTATTAGGAGAGACCCAGTACTTC	CASSYGQGAVLGETQYF
NA	TRBV3-1	TRBJ2-3	TRBD2	TGTGCCAGCAGCCAAGGGGTGGTAGCGGGGGGCCCCATCGGGTATTTT	CASSQGVVAGGPIGYF
NA	TRBV20-1	TRBJ1-4	TRBD1	TGCAGTGCTAGAGCGCGGACAGGGGGCGAAAAACTGTTTTTT	CSARARTGGEKLFF
once	TRBV6-1	TRBJ2-1	TRBD2	TGTGCCAGCAGTGAGGCCGGAATAGCGGGCCTTCTTGGGTTCTTC	CASSEAGIAGLLGFF
few	TRBV4-1	TRBJ2-3	TRBD2	TGCGCCACCGGCTGGCGGGGGACCTCAGATACGCAGTATTTT	CATGWRGTSDTQYF
NA	TRBV5-1	TRBJ2-3	NA	TGCGCCAGCAGCCGAGGGACTGCCACAGATACGCAGTATTTT	CASSRGTATDTQYF
NA	TRBV10-3	TRBJ2-3	TRBD2	TGTGCCATCAGGAGGGGACTAGCGGGGGGCACAGATACGCAGTATTTT	CAIRRGLAGGTDTQYF
few	TRBV18	TRBJ2-5	NA	TGTGCCAGCTCACCACGGGAACAAGAGACCCAGTACTTC	CASSPREQETQYF
few	TRBV12-3/TRBV12-4	TRBJ2-3	NA	TGTGCCAGCAGTTTACAAGGACTACGCACAGATACGCAGTATTTT	CASSLQGLRTDTQYF
NA	TRBV6-6	TRBJ2-7	NA	TGTGCCAGCAGTTACTCGGGACCTTCCGAATACGAGCAGTACTTC	CASSYSGPSEYEQYF
NA	TRBV29-1	TRBJ2-1	TRBD2	TGCAGTGCCTCGTACAGCGGGGGAGCTGGGAATGAGCAGTTCTTC	CSASYSGGAGNEQFF
NA	TRBV6-1	TRBJ2-4	NA	TGTGCCAGCAGAGAACAGGGTTTCGACATTCAGTACTTC	CASREQGFDIQYF
NA	TRBV5-1	TRBJ2-5	NA	TGCGCCAGCAGCCCGATGGACCCCACGAGGGAGACCCAGTACTTC	CASSPMDPTRETQYF
NA	TRBV10-2	TRBJ2-3	TRBD2	TGCGCCAGTACCTCCGGGACTAGCGGGGATACGCAGTATTTT	CASTSGTSGDTQYF
NA	TRBV6-6	TRBJ2-1	NA	TGTGCCAGCAGCGGCAGGAGGAGCTACAATGAGCAGTTCTTC	CASSGRRSYNEQFF
few	TRBV10-3	TRBJ2-5	NA	TGTGCCATCAGCGTGACTACGGGGGAGACCCAGTACTTC	CAISVTTGETQYF
NA	TRBV7-9	TRBJ1-2	NA	TGTGCCAGCAGCCCTAGCGGGACGGCCTATGGCTACACCTTC	CASSPSGTAYGYTF
NA	TRBV6-5	TRBJ2-3	NA	TGTGCCAGCAGTATAGGGGAGATAGGCTACACAGATACGCAGTATTTT	CASSIGEIGYTDTQYF
NA	TRBV27	TRBJ1-1	NA	TGTGCCAGCAGTTTGTATCCAGGGCGAGGTCCGGACACTGAAGCTTTCTTT	CASSLYPGRGPDTEAFF
NA	TRBV20-1	TRBJ1-1	NA	TGCAGTGCTAGAGAGTTCACCACTGAAGCTTTCTTT	CSAREFTTEAFF
NA	TRBV2	TRBJ1-2	TRBD1	TGTGCCAGCAACGAAGACAGGGATCATCATGGCTACACCTTC	CASNEDRDHHGYTF
few	TRBV20-1	TRBJ2-5	TRBD2	TGCAGTGCTATGGCCCCGACGACTAGCGGGGGGGGAGAGACCCAGTACTTC	CSAMAPTTSGGGETQYF
NA	TRBV5-4	TRBJ2-2	NA	TGTGCCAGCAGCTTCAGGGGCGCGAACACCGGGGAGCTGTTTTTT	CASSFRGANTGELFF
NA	TRBV4-1	TRBJ1-2	NA	TGCGCCAGCAGCCAAGCGTCTGCCTACCAGGGATACTATGGCTACACCTTC	CASSQASAYQGYYGYTF
few	TRBV7-9	TRBJ2-7	TRBD2	TGTGCCAGCAGCCCCTTCGGGGGGGTCCGGTACTACGAGCAGTACTTC	CASSPFGGVRYYEQYF
many	TRBV20-1	TRBJ2-4	TRBD1	TGCAGTGCTAGAGGAGATACAGGGGGAAGGAACATTCAGTACTTC	CSARGDTGGRNIQYF
NA	TRBV7-9	TRBJ1-2	NA	TGTGCCAGCCAGCTCAGAGATTCAATTGGCTACACCTTC	CASQLRDSIGYTF
NA	TRBV20-1	TRBJ2-1	NA	TGCAGTGCCGCCCCCCGGTCGGACAATGAGCAGTTCTTC	CSAAPRSDNEQFF
NA	TRBV29-1	TRBJ2-5	NA	TGCAGCGCGAAGGAGGGCCTCCAAGAGACCCAGTACTTC	CSAKEGLQETQYF
few	TRBV4-2	TRBJ2-5	NA	TGTGCCAGCAGCCAAACCGGGACGGAAGAGACCCAGTACTTC	CASSQTGTEETQYF
NA	TRBV6-1	TRBJ1-2	NA	TGTGCCAGCAGTAAGGACCGGGGCGGTACTAGAGGCTACACCTTC	CASSKDRGGTRGYTF
few	TRBV5-1	TRBJ1-6	TRBD1	TGCGCCAGCAGCTTTACCGGGACAGGGGGTTTTTCACCCCTCCACTTT	CASSFTGTGGFSPLHF
NA	TRBV7-2	TRBJ2-7	NA	TGTGCCAGCAGCTTAGGGGGTGCGAACAATGAGCAGTACTTC	CASSLGGANNEQYF
NA	TRBV11-2	TRBJ2-7	NA	TGTGCCAGCAGCTTAGATAGCTACGCGCAGTACTTC	CASSLDSYAQYF
NA	TRBV6-5	TRBJ1-1	NA	TGTGCCAGCAGCCATATGAACACTGAAGCTTTCTTT	CASSHMNTEAFF
NA	TRBV6-2/TRBV6-3	TRBJ2-5	NA	TGTGCCAGCAGCCCTGGGACGGACGTCGGGACCCAGTACTTC	CASSPGTDVGTQYF
NA	TRBV24-1	TRBJ1-4	TRBD1	TGTGCCACCAGTGGCTCGTCAGGGGGAGGTGAAAAACTGTTTTTT	CATSGSSGGGEKLFF
NA	TRBV6-2/TRBV6-3	TRBJ2-1	NA	TGTGCCAGCAGTTTGCTTGGGGTCGCGGGGCAGTTCTTC	CASSLLGVAGQFF
few	TRBV20-1	TRBJ2-2	NA	TGCAGTGCTAGAGGAGATAACACCGGGGAGCTGTTTTTT	CSARGDNTGELFF
NA	TRBV20-1	TRBJ1-2	TRBD1	TGCAGTGCTAGAGACCCTCCCGACAGGGCCCCTAACTATGGCTACACCTTC	CSARDPPDRAPNYGYTF
few	TRBV20-1	TRBJ1-1	NA	TGCAGTGCTAGTAACAACCTTGGCACTGAAGCTTTCTTT	CSASNNLGTEAFF
NA	TRBV7-9	TRBJ2-5	TRBD2	TGTGCCAGCAGCCCCTGGTGGAGCGGGGGTCTAGAGACCCAGTACTTC	CASSPWWSGGLETQYF